The source of this T cell receptor (beta chain) is a study of cytomegalovirus exposure and HLA in healthy donors. The CDR3 extends over 15 amino acids. From germline, CDR1 is SSHAT and CDR2 FNYEAQ (reference sequence). The PCR was carried out with 60 Vbeta primers and 13 Jbeta primers. Original methodology: About 10 million shared chains were among around 78 million unique TCR beta chains counted in a later analysis. Data came from immunoSEQ multiplex PCR; TCRdb stores just in-frame clones and leaves some out. V and J calls and clone size come straight from that table; D and trimming were deduced from the DNA. The data contain 60,000 to 75,000 clones, roughly 68% of them singletons. As regards this clone: Its target is not known. One end of the junction does not line up with germline, which may come from a read error.

Findings and limits, study-wide: CMV serostatus stood as the only immune exposure information on hand. The study recorded about 150 TCR beta chains that were cytomegalovirus-associated. A link between a missense DCLRE1C variant and TCR beta V- and J-gene trimming emerged from a later analysis.

This sequence originates from a woman aged 60-70 years in good health and CMV-seropositive. The gene calls are TRBV7-7 and TRBJ1-4, with unresolved D. Sequencing input: PBMCs. The CDR3 coding sequence is TGTGCTAGCAGCCCAGGTGTGCTCTCTAATGAAAAACTGTTTTTT. Translating it yields CASSPGVLSNEKLFF. The full variable domain, completed using reference TRBV7-7 and TRBJ1-4, is GAGVSQSPRYKVTKRGQDVTLRCDPISSHATLYWYQQALGQGPEFLTYFNYEAQPDKSGLPSDRFSAERPEGSISTLTIQRTEQRDSAMYRCASSPGVLSNEKLFFGSGTQLSVL.